In its sample, the clone carrying this TCR beta chain was seen many times. Time point reported: sample taken at primary tumor resection. The donor group consisted of over 60 patients who had untreated, early-stage non-small cell lung cancer. From tumor, nontumor lung or frozen PBMC, whole RNA was taken unsorted for sequencing. This sample is part of a study of spatial heterogeneity in lung cancer. Overall study context: Consistent detection of more beta-chain than alpha-chain sequences was observed.

Every TCR cDNA molecule carried a tag that served as a unique molecular identifier. TCRdb processed the 5' RACE reads anew with MiXCR; each CDR3 protein has one entry. The top ten clones hold about 35% of a sample with tens of thousands of distinct CDR3 sequences, 4.5% to 7% of them seen once. Between the trimmed V and J ends, which lost 7 bases and 7 bases, there was a span of 14 bases. The CDR3 is 13 amino acids. Germline CDR1 is MDHEN and CDR2 is SYDVKM. This chain uses TRBV28 with TRBJ1-5; TRBD1 might be the D (6 bases). Here the sequenced sample was PBMCs, taken at surgery. This receptor was obtained from a male donor with early-stage non-small cell lung cancer. This CDR3 reads CASIEGGNQPQHF. The DNA of the CDR3 is TGTGCCAGCATAGAGGGGGGAAACCAGCCCCAGCATTTT.